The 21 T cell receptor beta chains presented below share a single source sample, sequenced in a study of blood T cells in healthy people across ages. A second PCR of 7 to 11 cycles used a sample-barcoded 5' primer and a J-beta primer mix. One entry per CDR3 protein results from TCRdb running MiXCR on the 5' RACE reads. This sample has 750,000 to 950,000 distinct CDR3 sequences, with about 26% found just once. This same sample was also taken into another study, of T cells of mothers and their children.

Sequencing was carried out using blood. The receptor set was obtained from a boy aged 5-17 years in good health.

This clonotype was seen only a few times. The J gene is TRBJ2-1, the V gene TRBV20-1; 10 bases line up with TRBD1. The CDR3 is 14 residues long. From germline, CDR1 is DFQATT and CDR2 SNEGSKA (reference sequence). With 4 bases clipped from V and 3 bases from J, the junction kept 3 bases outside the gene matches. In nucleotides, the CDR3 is TGCAGTGCTAAGGGGACAGGGGTCTACAATGAGCAGTTCTTC. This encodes CSAKGTGVYNEQFF.

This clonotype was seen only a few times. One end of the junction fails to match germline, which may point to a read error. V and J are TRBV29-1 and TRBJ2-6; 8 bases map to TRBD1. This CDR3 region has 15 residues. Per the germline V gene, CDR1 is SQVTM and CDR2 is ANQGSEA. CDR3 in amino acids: CSAGTGQSGANVLAF. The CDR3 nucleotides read TGCAGCGCAGGGACAGGTCAATCTGGGGCCAACGTCCTGGCTTTC.

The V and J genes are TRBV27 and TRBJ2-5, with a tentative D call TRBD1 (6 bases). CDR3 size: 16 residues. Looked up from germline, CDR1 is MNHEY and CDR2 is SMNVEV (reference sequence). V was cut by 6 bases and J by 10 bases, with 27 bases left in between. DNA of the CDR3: TGTGCCAGCAGCCCTCTGGGGGCGGCGAATGGGGTAGTCCAGTACTTC. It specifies CASSPLGAANGVVQYF.

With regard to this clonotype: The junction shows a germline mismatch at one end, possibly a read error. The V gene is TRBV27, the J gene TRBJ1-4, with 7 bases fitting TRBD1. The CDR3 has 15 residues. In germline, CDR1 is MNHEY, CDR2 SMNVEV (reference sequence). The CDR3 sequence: CASSLLGTANGKLFF. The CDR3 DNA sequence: TGTGCCAGCAGTCTCCTCGGGACAGCTAATGGAAAACTGTTTTTT.

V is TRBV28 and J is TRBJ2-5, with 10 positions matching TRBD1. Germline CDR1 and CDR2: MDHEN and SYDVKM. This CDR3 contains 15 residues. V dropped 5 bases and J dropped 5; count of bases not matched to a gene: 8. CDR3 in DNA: TGTGCCAGCAGTGGACGGGACAGGGGCGGGGAGACCCAGTACTTC. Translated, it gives CASSGRDRGGETQYF.

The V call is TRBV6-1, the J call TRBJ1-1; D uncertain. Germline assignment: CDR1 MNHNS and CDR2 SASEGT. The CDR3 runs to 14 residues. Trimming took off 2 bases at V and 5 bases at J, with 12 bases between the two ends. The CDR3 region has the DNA TGTGCCAGCAGTGAATTACCCCTGCGGACTGAAGCTTTCTTT. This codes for CASSELPLRTEAFF.

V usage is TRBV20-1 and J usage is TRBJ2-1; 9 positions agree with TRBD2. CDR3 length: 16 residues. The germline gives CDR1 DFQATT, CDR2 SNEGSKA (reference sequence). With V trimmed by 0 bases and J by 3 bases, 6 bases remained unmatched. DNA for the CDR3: TGCAGTGCTAGAGATTCTAGCGGGGTACGCTACAATGAGCAGTTCTTC. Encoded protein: CSARDSSGVRYNEQFF.

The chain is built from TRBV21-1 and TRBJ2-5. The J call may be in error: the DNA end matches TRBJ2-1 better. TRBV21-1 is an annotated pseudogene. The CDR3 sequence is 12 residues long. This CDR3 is CASSKDGNEQFF. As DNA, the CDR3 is TGTGCCAGCAGCAAGGACGGCAATGAGCAGTTCTTC.

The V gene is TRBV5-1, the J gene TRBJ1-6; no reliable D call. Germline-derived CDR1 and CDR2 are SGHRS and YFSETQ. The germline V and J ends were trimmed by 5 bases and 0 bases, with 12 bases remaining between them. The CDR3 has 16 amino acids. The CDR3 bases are TGCGCCAGCAGGAAAGAGGTGGCCTCCTATAATTCACCCCTCCACTTT. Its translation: CASRKEVASYNSPLHF.

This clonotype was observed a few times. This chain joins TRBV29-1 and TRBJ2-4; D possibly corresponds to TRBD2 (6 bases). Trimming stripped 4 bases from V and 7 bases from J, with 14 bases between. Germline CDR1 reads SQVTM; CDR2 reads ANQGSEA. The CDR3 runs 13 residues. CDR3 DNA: TGCAGCGTTGGAGTAGGGCGGGACAACATTCAGTACTTC. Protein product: CSVGVGRDNIQYF.

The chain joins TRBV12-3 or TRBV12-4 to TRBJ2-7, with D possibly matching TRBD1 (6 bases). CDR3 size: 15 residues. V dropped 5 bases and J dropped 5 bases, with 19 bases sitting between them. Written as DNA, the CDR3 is TGTGCCAGCAGTCCCCCCAACAGGGTGGGCGACGAGCAGTACTTC. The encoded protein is CASSPPNRVGDEQYF.

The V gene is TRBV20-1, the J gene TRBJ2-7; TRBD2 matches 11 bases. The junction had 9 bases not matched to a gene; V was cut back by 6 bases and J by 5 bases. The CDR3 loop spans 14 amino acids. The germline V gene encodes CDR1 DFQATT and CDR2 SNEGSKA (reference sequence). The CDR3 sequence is CSAKQTSGAHEQYF. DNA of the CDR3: TGCAGTGCCAAACAGACTAGCGGGGCCCACGAGCAGTACTTC.

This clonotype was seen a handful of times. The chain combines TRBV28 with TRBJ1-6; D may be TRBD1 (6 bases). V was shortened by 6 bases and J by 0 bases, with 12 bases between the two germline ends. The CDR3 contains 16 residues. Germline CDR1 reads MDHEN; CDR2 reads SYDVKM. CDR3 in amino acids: CASRPGVSSYNSPLHF. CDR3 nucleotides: TGTGCCAGCAGACCAGGGGTCAGCTCCTATAATTCACCCCTCCACTTT.

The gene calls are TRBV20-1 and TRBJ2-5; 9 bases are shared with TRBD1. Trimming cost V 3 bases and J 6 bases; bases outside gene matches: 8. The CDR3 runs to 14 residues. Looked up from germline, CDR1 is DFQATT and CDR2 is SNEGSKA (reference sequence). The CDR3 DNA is TGCAGTGCTAGTGCAGGGACAGGGATGAAGACCCAGTACTTC. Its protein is CSASAGTGMKTQYF.

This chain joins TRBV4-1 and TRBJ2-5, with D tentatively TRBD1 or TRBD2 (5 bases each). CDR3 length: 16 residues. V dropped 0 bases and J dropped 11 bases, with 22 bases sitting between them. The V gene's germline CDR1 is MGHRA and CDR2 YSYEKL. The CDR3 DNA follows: TGCGCCAGCAGCCAAGATGGGGACCTCCGCCTGTGGGAGCAGTACTTC. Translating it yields CASSQDGDLRLWEQYF.

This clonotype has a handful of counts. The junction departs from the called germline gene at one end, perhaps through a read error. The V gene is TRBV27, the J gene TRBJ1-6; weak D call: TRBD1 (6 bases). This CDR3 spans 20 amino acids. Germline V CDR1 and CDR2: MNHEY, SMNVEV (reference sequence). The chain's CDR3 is CASSLSNLVDSATYDSPLHF. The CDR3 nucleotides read TGTGCCAGCAGTTTATCCAATCTGGTGGACAGCGCAACCTATGATTCACCCCTCCACTTT.

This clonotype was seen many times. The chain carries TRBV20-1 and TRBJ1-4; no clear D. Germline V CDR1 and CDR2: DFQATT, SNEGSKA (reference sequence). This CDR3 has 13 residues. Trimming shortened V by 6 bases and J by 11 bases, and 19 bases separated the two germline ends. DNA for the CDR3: TGCAGTGCCACCGCCCCAACCTTGGGGAAACTGTTTTTT. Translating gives CSATAPTLGKLFF.

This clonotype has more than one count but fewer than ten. CDR3 region: CASTDSLINYGYTF. CDR3 DNA sequence: TGTGCCAGTACAGACAGTTTGATTAACTATGGCTACACCTTC. The chain combines TRBV19 with TRBJ1-2, with a possible D match to TRBD1 (5 bases). In germline, CDR1 is LNHDA, CDR2 SQIVND (reference sequence). V was shortened by 7 bases and J by 1 base, with 13 bases between the two germline ends. CDR3 length: 14 amino acids.

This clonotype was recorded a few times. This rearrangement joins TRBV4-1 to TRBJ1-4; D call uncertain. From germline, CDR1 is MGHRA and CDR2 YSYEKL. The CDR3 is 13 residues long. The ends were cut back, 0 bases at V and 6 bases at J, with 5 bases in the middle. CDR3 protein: CASSQEGYEKLFF. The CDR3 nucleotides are TGCGCCAGCAGCCAAGAAGGGTATGAAAAACTGTTTTTT.

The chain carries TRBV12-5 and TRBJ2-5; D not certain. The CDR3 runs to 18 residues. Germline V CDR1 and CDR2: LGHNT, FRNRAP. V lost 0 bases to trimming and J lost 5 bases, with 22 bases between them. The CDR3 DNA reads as TGTGCTAGTGGTTTGGTCGCCGGCCCGACATTGGCGGCGGAGACCCAGTACTTC. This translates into CASGLVAGPTLAAETQYF.

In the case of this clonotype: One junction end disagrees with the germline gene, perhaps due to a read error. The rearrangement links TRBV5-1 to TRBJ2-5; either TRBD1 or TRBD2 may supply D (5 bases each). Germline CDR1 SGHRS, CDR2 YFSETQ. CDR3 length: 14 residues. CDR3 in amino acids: CASSSGTTQGTQYF. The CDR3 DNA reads TGCGCCAGCAGCTCCGGGACCACCCAAGGGACCCAGTACTTC.